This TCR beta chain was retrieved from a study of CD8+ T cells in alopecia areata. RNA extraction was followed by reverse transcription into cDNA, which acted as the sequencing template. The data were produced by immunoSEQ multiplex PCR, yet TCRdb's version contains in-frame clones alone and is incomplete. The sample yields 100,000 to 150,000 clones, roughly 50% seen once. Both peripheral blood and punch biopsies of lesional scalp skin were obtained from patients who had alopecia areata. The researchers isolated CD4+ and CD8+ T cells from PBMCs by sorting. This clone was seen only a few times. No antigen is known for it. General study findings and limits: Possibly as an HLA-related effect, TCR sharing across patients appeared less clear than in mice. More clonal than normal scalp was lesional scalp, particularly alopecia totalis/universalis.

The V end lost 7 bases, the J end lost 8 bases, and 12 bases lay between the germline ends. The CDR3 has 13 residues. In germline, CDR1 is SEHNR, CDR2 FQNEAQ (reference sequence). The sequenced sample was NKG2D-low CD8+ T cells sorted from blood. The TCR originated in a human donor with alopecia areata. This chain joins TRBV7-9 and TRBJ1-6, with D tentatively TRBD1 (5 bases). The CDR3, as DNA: TGTGCCAGCACCCGGGACGGCGATTCACCCCTCCACTTT. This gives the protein CASTRDGDSPLHF.